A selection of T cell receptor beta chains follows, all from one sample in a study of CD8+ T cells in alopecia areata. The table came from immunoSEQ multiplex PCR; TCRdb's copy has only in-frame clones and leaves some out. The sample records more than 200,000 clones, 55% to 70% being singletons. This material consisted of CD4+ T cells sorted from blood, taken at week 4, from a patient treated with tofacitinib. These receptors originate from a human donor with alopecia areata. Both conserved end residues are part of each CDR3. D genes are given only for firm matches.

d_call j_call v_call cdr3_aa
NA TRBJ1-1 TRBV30 CASSGQMNTEAFF
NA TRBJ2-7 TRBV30 CAWSVRREQYF
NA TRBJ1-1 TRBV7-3 CASSFRENTEAFF
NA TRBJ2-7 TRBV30 CAWSVPGLSYEQYF
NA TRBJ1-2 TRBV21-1 CASSLRGERSGYTF
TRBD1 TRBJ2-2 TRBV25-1 CASSRTGVNGELFF
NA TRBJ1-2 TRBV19 CASSMDYGYTF
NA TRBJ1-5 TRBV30 CAWSESVNQPQHF
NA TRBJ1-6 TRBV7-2 CASSSGGKATYSPLHF
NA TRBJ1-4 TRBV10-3 CATQGNTNEKLFF
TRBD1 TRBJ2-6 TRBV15 CATSILQGDSSGANVLTF